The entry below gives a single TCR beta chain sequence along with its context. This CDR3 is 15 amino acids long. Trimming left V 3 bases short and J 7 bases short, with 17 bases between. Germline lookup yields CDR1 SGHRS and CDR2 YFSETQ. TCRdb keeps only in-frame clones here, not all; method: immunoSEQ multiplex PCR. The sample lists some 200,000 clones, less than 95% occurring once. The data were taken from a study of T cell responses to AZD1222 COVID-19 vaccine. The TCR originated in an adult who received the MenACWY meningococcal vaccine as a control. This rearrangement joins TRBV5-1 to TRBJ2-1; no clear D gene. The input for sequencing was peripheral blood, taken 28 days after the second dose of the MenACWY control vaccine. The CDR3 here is CASSSGRTSGNEQFF. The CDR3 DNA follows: TGCGCCAGCAGCTCTGGACGGACCTCGGGTAATGAGCAGTTCTTC.